Each of the 26 T cell receptor beta chains below was sequenced from the same sample in a study of T cell responses to AZD1222 COVID-19 vaccine. Only in-frame clones appear in the TCRdb table, and some are missing; sequencing was by immunoSEQ multiplex PCR. This table has about 140,000 clones, 75% to 90% appearing once. This sample comprised peripheral blood, obtained on day 0 of AZD1222 vaccination. Receptors were obtained from an adult in good health.

This rearrangement joins TRBV10-3 to TRBJ2-6; D remains ambiguous. The CDR3 runs 18 residues. Germline CDR1 and CDR2: ENHRY and SYGVKD. Trimming pared 3 bases from V and 0 bases from J, leaving 15 bases between. CDR3 protein: CAISDGIGTPSGANVLTF. For the CDR3, the DNA is TGTGCCATCAGTGATGGTATAGGAACACCCTCTGGGGCCAACGTCCTGACTTTC.

This chain's CDR3 is CASSVAPGTGGNTEAFF. Here the CDR3 DNA reads TGTGCCAGCAGCGTAGCTCCGGGGACAGGGGGGAACACTGAAGCTTTCTTT. The rearrangement links TRBV9 to TRBJ1-1, with TRBD1 identical over 11 bases. The CDR3 runs 17 residues. Trimming cost V 0 bases and J 1 base; bases outside gene matches: 5. CDR1 and CDR2 from the germline V gene are SGDLS and YYNGEE. The full variable domain, with the rest looked up from reference TRBV9 and TRBJ1-1, is DSGVTQTPKHLITATGQRVTLRCSPRSGDLSVYWYQQSLDQGLQFLIQYYNGEERAKGNILERFSAQQFPDLHSELNLSSLELGDSALYFCASSVAPGTGGNTEAFFGQGTRLTVV.

This clone was picked up one time. The chain is built from TRBV2 and TRBJ1-2; D call uncertain. The V and J ends lost 0 bases and 3 bases respectively, with 14 bases between them. This CDR3 has 16 amino acids. Germline values: CDR1 SNHLY, CDR2 FYNNEI. CDR3 in DNA: TGTGCCAGCAGTGAAGCGCTAAGCCCGGCCTACTATGGCTACACCTTC. This translates into CASSEALSPAYYGYTF.

In DNA form, the CDR3 reads TGTGCCTGGAGGGGGCAGAACACTGAAGCTTTCTTT. Translating it yields CAWRGQNTEAFF. This sequence joins TRBV30 and TRBJ1-1; D perhaps matches TRBD1 (5 bases). The CDR3 sequence is 12 residues long. Trimming stripped 3 bases from V and 1 base from J, with 6 bases between. CDR1 and CDR2 from the germline V gene are GTSNPN and SVGIG (reference sequence).

This chain uses TRBV18 with TRBJ1-3; weak D call: TRBD1 (6 bases). This CDR3 has 17 amino acids. V was trimmed by 1 base and J by 0 bases, leaving 13 bases between them. Germline V gene lookup returns CDR1 KGHSH and CDR2 LQKENI. As DNA, the CDR3 is TGTGCCAGCTCACCACGACAGGTAGCGGACTCTGGAAACACCATATATTTT. Translating it yields CASSPRQVADSGNTIYF.

The chain carries TRBV9 and TRBJ2-5, with D perhaps matching TRBD1 (5 bases). V dropped 0 bases and J dropped 4 bases, with 7 bases sitting between them. Germline V lookup: CDR1 SGDLS, CDR2 YYNGEE. The length of the CDR3 is 13 residues. This CDR3 is CASSVGRGETQYF. CDR3 bases: TGTGCCAGCAGCGTAGGTAGGGGAGAGACCCAGTACTTC.

The chain has TRBV6-5 and TRBJ1-2; TRBD1 matches at 8 bases. Germline V CDR1 and CDR2: MNHEY, SVGAGI. Trimming cost V 5 bases and J 8 bases; bases outside gene matches: 7. This CDR3 is 13 amino acids long. CDR3 protein: CASSTRGQAGYTF. CDR3 DNA: TGTGCCAGCAGTACCCGGGGACAGGCGGGCTACACCTTC.

This chain links TRBV9 with TRBJ2-7; TRBD2 matches at 8 bases. With V trimmed by 2 bases and J by 6 bases, 13 bases remained unmatched. CDR1 is SGDLS and CDR2 is YYNGEE in the germline V gene. This CDR3 is built from 16 residues. CDR3 in DNA: TGTGCCAGCAGCGTCGGGCGGGGGGCGGACAATCGCGAGCAGTACTTC. Protein: CASSVGRGADNREQYF.

The rearrangement joins TRBV7-2 to TRBJ1-1; no firm D call. Germline V lookup: CDR1 SGHTA, CDR2 FQGNSA. The germline V and J ends were trimmed by 3 bases and 6 bases, with 14 bases remaining between them. The CDR3 is made up of 14 amino acids. In DNA form, the CDR3 reads TGTGCCAGCAGCTTTTCGTGGGAGGGATCTGAAGCTTTCTTT. Its protein is CASSFSWEGSEAFF.

This chain uses TRBV23-1 with TRBJ1-5; D perhaps matches TRBD1 (5 bases). TRBV23-1 has ORF status, its function being uncertain. CDR3 length equals 10 residues. Trimming took off 6 bases at V and 10 bases at J, with 7 bases between the two ends. In nucleotides, the CDR3 is TGCGCCAGCAGGGGGGAACCCCAGCATTTT. Protein product: CASRGEPQHF.

This clone occurred once. J is TRBJ1-4 and V is TRBV27; D possibly corresponds to TRBD1 (5 bases). Germline loops: CDR1 MNHEY, CDR2 SMNVEV (reference sequence). The CDR3 spans 15 residues. The V end lost 5 bases, the J end lost 7 bases, and 17 bases lay between the germline ends. In nucleotides, the CDR3 is TGTGCCAGCAGTCCACCAGGAGGGGTCGGTGAAAAACTGTTTTTT. Protein product: CASSPPGGVGEKLFF.

This clone was counted between two and nine times. The chain has TRBV18 and TRBJ2-3; 8 nucleotides match TRBD2. Losses at the gene ends were 3 bases for V and 3 bases for J; bases not matched to a gene: 11. The CDR3 covers 17 residues. Germline assignment: CDR1 KGHSH and CDR2 LQKENI. CDR3 sequence reads: CASSPTPGGLGTDTQYF. The CDR3 DNA reads as TGTGCCAGCTCACCCACCCCGGGGGGGCTAGGGACAGATACGCAGTATTTT.

In its sample, this clone was seen a few times. V and J are TRBV9 and TRBJ2-2, with D unresolved. The V gene lost 0 bases and the J gene lost 4 bases, with 13 bases spanning the gap. CDR1 is SGDLS, CDR2 YYNGEE, per germline. The CDR3 is 16 residues long. The CDR3 DNA follows: TGTGCCAGCAGCGTAGAAGCTGCCCTGGGCACCGGGGAGCTGTTTTTT. Amino acids: CASSVEAALGTGELFF. The full variable domain, its missing parts supplied by reference TRBV9 and TRBJ2-2, is DSGVTQTPKHLITATGQRVTLRCSPRSGDLSVYWYQQSLDQGLQFLIQYYNGEERAKGNILERFSAQQFPDLHSELNLSSLELGDSALYFCASSVEAALGTGELFFGEGSRLTVL.

The chain has TRBV2 and TRBJ1-1; TRBD1 agrees at 8 bases. V shed 9 bases, J shed 4 bases, and the junction held 13 bases outside the gene matches. The CDR3 runs to 15 residues. From germline, CDR1 is SNHLY and CDR2 FYNNEI. This CDR3 is CARQDRVGMGTEAFF. The CDR3 DNA follows: TGTGCCAGGCAGGACAGGGTGGGAATGGGCACTGAAGCTTTCTTT.

This rearrangement joins TRBV5-1 to TRBJ2-1; 7 bases are a match to TRBD2. This CDR3 is 20 amino acids long. The trim removed 2 bases at V and 4 bases at J, leaving 21 bases unmatched. Looked up from germline, CDR1 is SGHRS and CDR2 is YFSETQ. The CDR3 region is CASSFFGRGTPPGTYNEQFF. CDR3 DNA sequence: TGCGCCAGCAGCTTTTTCGGGCGGGGGACTCCTCCGGGAACTTACAATGAGCAGTTCTTC.

The chain carries TRBV10-1 and TRBJ1-2; weak D call: TRBD1 (6 bases). There are 19 residues in the CDR3. CDR1 and CDR2 from the germline V gene are WNHNN and SYGVQD (reference sequence). V was cut by 0 bases and J by 1 base, with 21 bases left in between. The CDR3 nucleotides read TGCGCCAGCAGTGAGTCGACTGCCCAAGCCCAGGGGAATAACTATGGCTACACCTTC. This sequence encodes CASSESTAQAQGNNYGYTF.

The chain links TRBV18 to TRBJ1-1; possibly TRBD1 for D (5 bases). This CDR3 has 13 residues. The ends were cut back, 3 bases at V and 3 bases at J, with 8 bases in the middle. Per germline, CDR1 KGHSH and CDR2 LQKENI. CDR3 in DNA: TGTGCCAGCTCACCCCTGGGGGACACTGAAGCTTTCTTT. Protein: CASSPLGDTEAFF.

The CDR3: CASSILAGGLFNYGYTF. The CDR3 coding sequence is TGTGCCAGTAGTATATTGGCAGGGGGCCTATTTAACTATGGCTACACCTTC. The rearrangement links TRBV19 to TRBJ1-2; 8 bases are shared with TRBD1. Germline V gives CDR1 LNHDA, CDR2 SQIVND (reference sequence). The V segment lost 2 bases and the J segment 1 base; nucleotides outside the gene matches: 9. CDR3 size: 17 residues. Supplemented by reference TRBV19 and TRBJ1-2, the full variable domain reads DGGITQSPKYLFRKEGQNVTLSCEQNLNHDAMYWYRQDPGQGLRLIYYSQIVNDFQKGDIAEGYSVSREKKESFPLTVTSAQKNPTAFYLCASSILAGGLFNYGYTFGSGTRLTVV.

The J gene is TRBJ2-5, the V gene TRBV11-2, with D perhaps being TRBD1 or TRBD2 (6 bases each). This CDR3 spans 16 amino acids. In germline, CDR1 is SGHAT, CDR2 FQNNGV. V shed 5 bases and J shed 6 bases, with 22 bases lying between them. The CDR3 loop reads CASSGGGEYRGQTQYF. The DNA for the CDR3 is TGTGCCAGCAGCGGCGGCGGGGAGTATCGGGGGCAGACCCAGTACTTC. The full variable domain, its missing parts supplied by reference TRBV11-2 and TRBJ2-5, is EAGVAQSPRYKIIEKRQSVAFWCNPISGHATLYWYQQILGQGPKLLIQFQNNGVVDDSQLPKDRFSAERLKGVDSTLKIQPAKLEDSAVYLCASSGGGEYRGQTQYFGPGTRLLVL.

This clone was counted a few times. V gene TRBV5-1 combines with J gene TRBJ1-4; TRBD1 is a possible D gene (5 bases). V was shortened by 0 bases and J by 8 bases, with 11 bases between the two germline ends. Germline V gene data show CDR1 as SGHRS and CDR2 as YFSETQ. This CDR3 contains 14 residues. CDR3 protein: CASSLEGRGEKLFF. In nucleotides, the CDR3 is TGCGCCAGCAGCTTGGAAGGGCGGGGGGAAAAACTGTTTTTT.

The chain couples TRBV5-4 to TRBJ1-4; TRBD1 agrees at 9 bases. CDR1 and CDR2 (germline): SGHNT, YYREEE (reference sequence). The CDR3 is 15 residues long. The J segment lost 8 bases and the V segment lost 1 base, leaving 6 bases of the junction unmatched. The DNA of the CDR3 is TGTGCCAGCAGCTTGACAGGGACAGGGAGAGAAAAACTGTTTTTT. Its translation is CASSLTGTGREKLFF.

The J gene is TRBJ2-2, the V gene TRBV6-4; D unclear. The CDR3 is 13 amino acids. Germline assignment: CDR1 MRHNA and CDR2 SNTAGT. Trimming took off 0 bases at V and 5 bases at J, with 4 bases between the two ends. The CDR3 region is CASSDSGTGELFF. DNA for the CDR3: TGTGCCAGCAGTGACTCGGGGACCGGGGAGCTGTTTTTT.

This clone is labeled medium-sized. CDR3 sequence: CATSPTSTSPLHF. The CDR3, as DNA: TGTGCCACCAGCCCCACCAGTACTTCACCCCTCCACTTT. The chain carries TRBV15 and TRBJ1-6; D gene unclear. CDR1 and CDR2 (germline): LNHNV, YYDKDF (reference sequence). This CDR3 is 13 amino acids long. The V end lost 5 bases, the J end lost 9 bases, and 11 bases lay between the germline ends.

The chain uses TRBV3-1 (or the pseudogene TRBV3-2) and TRBJ1-3; D not resolved. CDR1 is LGHDT, CDR2 YNNKEL, per germline (reference sequence). V lost 1 base to trimming and J lost 0 bases, with 19 bases between them. This CDR3 is 19 amino acids long. The CDR3 DNA reads TGTGCCAGCAGCCAAGTCCCGGGGTCGAGGGCTCACTCTGGAAACACCATATATTTT. It codes for CASSQVPGSRAHSGNTIYF.

The rearrangement uses TRBV19 and TRBJ1-1; 7 bases are shared with TRBD1. The V gene end was trimmed by 0 bases and the J gene end by 0 bases; junction bases not matched to a gene: 4. CDR1 and CDR2 (germline): LNHDA, SQIVND (reference sequence). The CDR3 sequence is 16 residues long. The CDR3: CASSIDKGTVNTEAFF. The CDR3 DNA is TGTGCCAGTAGTATAGATAAAGGGACAGTGAACACTGAAGCTTTCTTT.

Only a few counts were recorded for this clone. The chain links TRBV11-3 to TRBJ2-3; TRBD1 is a possible D gene (6 bases). CDR1 is SGHNT, CDR2 YENEEA, per germline. This CDR3 is 15 amino acids long. V lost 5 bases and J lost 2, with 14 bases in between. In DNA form, the CDR3 reads TGTGCCAGCAGCGCCTCGACAGGCTTCACAGATACGCAGTATTTT. Protein: CASSASTGFTDTQYF.